One and the same sample provided the 11 T cell receptor beta chains below, sequenced in a study of cytomegalovirus exposure and HLA in healthy donors. Primers included in the PCR were 60 Vbeta and 13 Jbeta primers. TCRdb's table, derived via immunoSEQ multiplex PCR, lists solely in-frame clones and lacks some. The profile covers some 140,000 clones, with roughly 74% appearing a single time and 2.8% taken by the ten largest. Sample: PBMCs. The source is a man aged 18 to 30 in good health and CMV-seronegative.

Points on this clone: Compared with germline, one end of the junction differs, possibly owing to a read error. The chain carries TRBV30 and TRBJ2-6; 12 nucleotides agree with TRBD2. Germline V gives CDR1 GTSNPN, CDR2 SVGIG (reference sequence). This CDR3 spans 16 amino acids. CDR3 DNA: TGTGCCTGGACTAGCGGGGGGGCCTCTGGGGCCAACGGCCTGACTTTC. Translating gives CAWTSGGASGANGLTF.

V and J are TRBV5-1 and TRBJ2-2; 8 positions agree with TRBD1. Trimming at V came to 1 base and at J to 7 bases, leaving 12 bases not matched to a gene. CDR1 is SGHRS and CDR2 is YFSETQ in the germline V gene. The CDR3 is 17 residues long. The CDR3: CASSLTGQGSGYGELFF. Here the CDR3 DNA reads TGCGCCAGCAGCTTGACTGGACAGGGTTCGGGCTACGGGGAGCTGTTTTTT.

J is TRBJ2-5 and V is TRBV29-1, with D possibly TRBD2 on 6 matching bases. The germline V gene encodes CDR1 SQVTM and CDR2 ANQGSEA. V was clipped by 7 bases and J by 11 bases, with 20 bases between them. The CDR3 extends over 12 amino acids. The DNA for the CDR3 is TGCAGCGCGGAAGACGGGGGAAACAAGCAGTACTTC. Protein product: CSAEDGGNKQYF.

This clone was observed once. A junction boundary mismatches the germline segment, possibly from a read error. The rearrangement links TRBV7-9 to TRBJ2-5; D uncertain. The CDR3 sequence is 13 residues long. The germline gives CDR1 SEHNR, CDR2 FQNEAQ (reference sequence). The CDR3 DNA reads as TGTTCCAGCAACGAGGTACATCAAGAGACCCAGTACTTC. This codes for CSSNEVHQETQYF.

This rearrangement joins TRBV5-5 to TRBJ1-2, with 11 bases lining up with TRBD1. Germline lookup yields CDR1 SGHKS and CDR2 YYEKEE (reference sequence). The CDR3 has 18 amino acids. V lost 0 bases, J lost 1 base, and 8 bases stayed unmatched. The CDR3 here is CASSLVGTGGSLNYGYTF. The DNA of the CDR3 is TGTGCCAGCAGCTTGGTCGGGACAGGGGGGAGCCTTAACTATGGCTACACCTTC.

A word on this clone: One end of the junction is discordant with germline, which a read error may explain. The CDR3 nucleotides read TGTTCCAGCAGCTTAGTGGAGGGCCGGGCTTTCTTT. It translates to CSSSLVEGRAFF. V usage is TRBV7-9 and J usage is TRBJ1-1; D gene unclear. CDR1 and CDR2 from the germline V gene are SEHNR and FQNEAQ (reference sequence). CDR3 length: 12 amino acids.

This sequence joins TRBV2 and TRBJ1-4, with TRBD1 matching over 8 bases. V lost 8 bases to trimming and J lost 5 bases; unmatched junction nucleotides: 4. Germline loops: CDR1 SNHLY, CDR2 FYNNEI. The CDR3 runs to 13 residues. The CDR3 loop is CASLRQGNEKLFF. CDR3 nucleotide sequence: TGTGCCAGCCTTCGACAGGGGAATGAAAAACTGTTTTTT.

This sequence joins TRBV7-8 and TRBJ1-5; D unclear. The germline V and J ends were trimmed by 1 base and 0 bases, with 4 bases remaining between them. From germline, CDR1 is SGHVS and CDR2 FQNEAQ. The CDR3 covers 14 residues. The CDR3 sequence is CASSLGYSNQPQHF. In nucleotides, the CDR3 is TGTGCCAGCAGCTTAGGCTATAGCAATCAGCCCCAGCATTTT. The complete variable domain, with remaining parts taken from reference TRBV7-8 and TRBJ1-5, reads GAGVSQSPRYKVAKRGQDVALRCDPISGHVSLFWYQQALGQGPEFLTYFQNEAQLDKSGLPSDRFFAERPEGSVSTLKIQRTQQEDSAVYLCASSLGYSNQPQHFGDGTRLSIL.

On this clone: At one of its ends the junction is not consistent with the germline gene, which may arise from a read error. The rearrangement links TRBV7-9 to TRBJ1-2; TRBD1 matches 11 bases. Germline V CDR1 and CDR2: SEHNR, FQNEAQ (reference sequence). The CDR3 consists of 15 residues. CDR3 bases: TGTTCCAGCAGCTTAGCTCCGGGACAGGGGGGTGGCTACACCTTC. Translating gives CSSSLAPGQGGGYTF.

The chain joins TRBV6-5 to TRBJ1-2, with D tentatively TRBD1 (6 bases). The CDR3 covers 14 residues. Per the germline V gene, CDR1 is MNHEY and CDR2 is SVGAGI. Deletions cut 5 bases from V and 4 bases from J, with 14 bases between. CDR3 sequence (DNA): TGTGCCAGCAGTGAACAGGGTAGGGGCTATGGCTACACCTTC. Translation gives CASSEQGRGYGYTF.

The CDR3, as DNA: TGTGCCAGCAGTGAAAACAGGGTTAGCAATCAGCCCCAGCATTTT. The encoded protein is CASSENRVSNQPQHF. This chain links TRBV2 with TRBJ1-5; D may be TRBD1 (6 bases). V lost 2 bases to trimming and J lost 0 bases, with 8 bases between them. The CDR3 extends over 15 amino acids. Per germline, CDR1 SNHLY and CDR2 FYNNEI.